The rows below give T cell receptor beta chains drawn from one sample of a study of T-cell memory formation after mild COVID-19. TCRdb used MiXCR to reprocess the 5' RACE reads, holding one entry per CDR3 protein. The sample gives fewer than 500,000 distinct CDR3 sequences, about 23% of which show up once; under 15% is in the top ten. Sequencing input: PBMCs or a T cell subset sorted from them (not recorded which). The source is an adult woman who had mild COVID-19 (a few samples of this study predate the infection). Cell type and time point are not known. CDR3s include the opening cysteine and the closing phenylalanine or tryptophan. Each record gives: clone size, V gene, D gene, CDR3 length, J gene, CDR3 protein, CDR3 DNA. The D gene is left open where the match is weak. Clone size appears in some rows only: once, few, many, or a class for an expanded clone.

>few|TRBV24-1|NA|16|TRBJ2-5
CATSDSYYSGGETQYF
TGTGCCACCAGTGATTCCTACTATAGCGGAGGGGAGACCCAGTACTTC
>NA|TRBV6-6|TRBD1|17|TRBJ1-5
CASSYSMGQGQSQPQHF
TGTGCCAGCAGTTACTCGATGGGACAGGGGCAGAGTCAGCCCCAGCATTTT
>NA|TRBV29-1|TRBD2|17|TRBJ2-1
CSVRGTSGRASYNEQFF
TGCAGCGTCCGTGGGACTAGCGGGAGAGCTTCCTACAATGAGCAGTTCTTC
>few|TRBV6-5|TRBD1|14|TRBJ2-5
CASRLDRDQRTQYF
TGTGCCAGCAGATTGGACAGGGACCAGCGGACCCAGTACTTC
>NA|TRBV3-1|NA|14|TRBJ1-2
CASSQVGGNNGYTF
TGTGCCAGCAGCCAAGTTGGGGGGAATAATGGCTACACCTTC
>NA|TRBV19|NA|14|TRBJ2-1
CASRAHEGYNEQFF
TGTGCCAGTAGGGCGCATGAGGGGTACAATGAGCAGTTCTTC
>few|TRBV7-3|NA|13|TRBJ2-7
CASSASQGTGQYF
TGTGCCAGCAGCGCCTCTCAGGGGACCGGGCAGTACTTC
>many|TRBV18|TRBD1|14|TRBJ2-7
CASSGGQGPYEQYF
TGTGCCAGCTCTGGGGGACAGGGACCCTACGAGCAGTACTTC
>few|TRBV7-6|TRBD1|16|TRBJ1-3
CASSFADRASGNTIYF
TGTGCCAGCAGCTTCGCAGACAGGGCATCTGGAAACACCATATATTTT
>few|TRBV7-9|NA|14|TRBJ2-7
CASSLARTPYEQYF
TGTGCCAGCAGCTTAGCTCGGACCCCATACGAGCAGTACTTC
>NA|TRBV12-3/TRBV12-4|NA|13|TRBJ1-2
CASSFRREQGYTF
TGTGCCAGCAGTTTTAGGAGGGAGCAGGGCTACACCTTC
>NA|TRBV13|NA|13|TRBJ2-4
CASSLGRVSLPYF
TGTGCCAGCAGCTTAGGCCGGGTTAGCCTTCCGTACTTC
>NA|TRBV11-2|NA|16|TRBJ2-7
CASSLESVAGSYEQYF
TGTGCCAGCAGCTTAGAGAGCGTCGCGGGGAGCTACGAGCAGTACTTC
>NA|TRBV29-1|NA|14|TRBJ2-1
CSVVAGGVNNEQFF
TGCAGCGTTGTAGCAGGGGGGGTGAACAATGAGCAGTTCTTC
>NA|TRBV6-2/TRBV6-3|NA|15|TRBJ2-5
CASSYLPSRVETQYF
TGTGCCAGCAGTTACCTTCCGTCCAGGGTAGAGACCCAGTACTTC
>few|TRBV7-6|TRBD1|16|TRBJ2-3
CASSSRIGRGTDTQYF
TGTGCCAGCAGCTCCCGGATCGGCAGGGGGACAGATACGCAGTATTTT